This TCR beta chain emerged from a study of Ad26.COV2.S vaccination and SARS-CoV-2 variants. With V trimmed by 5 bases and J by 6 bases, 6 bases remained unmatched. The V gene's germline CDR1 is SGHTA and CDR2 FQGNSA. The CDR3 is 13 residues long. Treatment reported: around 19 received Ad26.COV2.S at low or high dose, single or two shots; roughly five received placebo; per-sample allocation not given. Repertoires come from day 63 after the first vaccine or placebo injection. TCRdb keeps only in-frame clones here, not all; method: immunoSEQ multiplex PCR. There are about 480,000 clones in the sample; around nine tenths occur only once, and roughly 12% lies in the top ten.

The V gene is TRBV7-2, the J gene TRBJ1-2; the match to TRBD1 covers 7 bases. This clonotype was sampled from a person between 18 and 59 years old who received the Ad26.COV2.S COVID-19 vaccine or a placebo. The material sequenced was peripheral blood, taken in a trial of Ad26.COV2.S vaccine versus placebo. The CDR3 here is CASSKQGFDGYTF. For the CDR3, the DNA is TGTGCCAGCAGCAAACAGGGGTTTGATGGCTACACCTTC.